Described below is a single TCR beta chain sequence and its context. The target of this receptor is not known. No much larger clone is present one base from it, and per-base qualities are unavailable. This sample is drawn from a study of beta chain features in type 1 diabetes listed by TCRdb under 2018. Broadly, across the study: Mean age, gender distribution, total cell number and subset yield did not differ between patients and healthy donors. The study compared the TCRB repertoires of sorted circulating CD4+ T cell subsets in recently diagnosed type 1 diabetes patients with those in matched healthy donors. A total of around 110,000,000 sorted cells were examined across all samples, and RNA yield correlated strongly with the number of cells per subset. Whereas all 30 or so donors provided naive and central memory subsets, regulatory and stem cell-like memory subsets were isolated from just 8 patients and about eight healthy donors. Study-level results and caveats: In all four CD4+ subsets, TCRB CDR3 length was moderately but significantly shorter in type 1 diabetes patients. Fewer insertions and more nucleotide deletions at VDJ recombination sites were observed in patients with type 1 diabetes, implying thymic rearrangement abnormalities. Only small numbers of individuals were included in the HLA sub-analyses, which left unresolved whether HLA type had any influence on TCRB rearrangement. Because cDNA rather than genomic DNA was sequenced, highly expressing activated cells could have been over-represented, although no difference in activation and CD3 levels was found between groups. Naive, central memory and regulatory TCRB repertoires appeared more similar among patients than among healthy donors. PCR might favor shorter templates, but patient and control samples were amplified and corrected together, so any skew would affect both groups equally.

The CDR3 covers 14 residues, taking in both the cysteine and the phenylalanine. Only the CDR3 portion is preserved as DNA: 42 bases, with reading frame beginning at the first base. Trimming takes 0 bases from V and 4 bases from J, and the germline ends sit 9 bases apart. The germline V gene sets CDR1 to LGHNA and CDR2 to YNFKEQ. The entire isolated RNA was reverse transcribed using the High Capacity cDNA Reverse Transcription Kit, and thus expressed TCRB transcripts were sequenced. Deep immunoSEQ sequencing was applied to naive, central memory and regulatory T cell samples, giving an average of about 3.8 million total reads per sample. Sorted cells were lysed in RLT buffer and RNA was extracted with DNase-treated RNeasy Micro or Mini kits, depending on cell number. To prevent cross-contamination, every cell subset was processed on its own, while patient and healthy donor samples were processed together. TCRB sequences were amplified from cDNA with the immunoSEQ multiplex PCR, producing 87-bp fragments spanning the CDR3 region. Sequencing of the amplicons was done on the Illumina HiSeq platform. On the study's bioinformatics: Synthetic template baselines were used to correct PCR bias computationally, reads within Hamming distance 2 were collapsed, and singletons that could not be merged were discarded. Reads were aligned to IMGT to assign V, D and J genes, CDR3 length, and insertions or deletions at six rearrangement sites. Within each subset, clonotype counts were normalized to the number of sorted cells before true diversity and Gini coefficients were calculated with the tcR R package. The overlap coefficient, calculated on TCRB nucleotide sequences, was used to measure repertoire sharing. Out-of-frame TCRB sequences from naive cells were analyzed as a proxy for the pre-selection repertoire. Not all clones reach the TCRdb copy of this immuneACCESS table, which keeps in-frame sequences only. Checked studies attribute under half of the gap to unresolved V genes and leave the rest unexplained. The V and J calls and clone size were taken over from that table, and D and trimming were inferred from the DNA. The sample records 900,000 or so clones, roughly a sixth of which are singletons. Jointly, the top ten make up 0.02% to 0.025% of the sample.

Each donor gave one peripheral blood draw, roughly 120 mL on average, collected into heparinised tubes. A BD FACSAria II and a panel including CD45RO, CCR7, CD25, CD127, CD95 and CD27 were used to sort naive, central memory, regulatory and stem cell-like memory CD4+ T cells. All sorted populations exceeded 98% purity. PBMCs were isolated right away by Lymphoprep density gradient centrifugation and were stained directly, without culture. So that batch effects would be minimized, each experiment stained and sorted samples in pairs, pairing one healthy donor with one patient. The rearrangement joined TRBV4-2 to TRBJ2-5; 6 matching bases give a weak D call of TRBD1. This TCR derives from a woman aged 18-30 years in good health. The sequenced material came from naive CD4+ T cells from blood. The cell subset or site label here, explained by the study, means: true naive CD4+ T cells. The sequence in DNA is TGTGCCAGCAGCCAAGAACAGGGTCGAGAGACCCAGTACTTC. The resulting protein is CASSQEQGRETQYF.